This TCR beta chain was sequenced in a study of response to subunit inactivated influenza vaccine. The CDR3 is 14 amino acids. Germline assignment: CDR1 SGHTA and CDR2 FQGNSA. The V and J ends lost 5 bases and 4 bases, in that order; junction bases with no gene match: 5. TCRdb re-called the RT-PCR reads with MiXCR, one entry per CDR3 protein. The sample consists of about half a million distinct CDR3 sequences, over 9.5% of them appearing once. Sample: PBMCs from blood, taken 40 to 50 days after vaccination. This TCR came from a man in his fifties who received an inactivated influenza vaccine. The chain carries TRBV7-2 and TRBJ2-3; 8 positions match TRBD1. As DNA, the CDR3 is TGTGCCAGCAGCGCCGGACAGGGCCCAGATACGCAGTATTTT. This translates into CASSAGQGPDTQYF.